The 17 T cell receptor beta chains in this list originate from one sample, sequenced in a study of T cells in Graves' hyperthyroidism and ophthalmopathy. RNA transcripts provided the source from which TCR beta CDR3 regions were amplified. HTBI primers drove first-round RT-PCR of the TCR CDR3. TCRdb called the multiplex PCR reads again in MiXCR, with one record for every CDR3 protein. Of around 620,000 distinct CDR3 sequences in the sample, 15% to 20% were seen once. Material: blood. These receptor sequences come from a woman aged 30 to 39 with Graves' hyperthyroidism.

This clonotype was counted ten times or more. The gene calls are TRBV7-6 and TRBJ2-1; D gene unclear. Per germline, CDR1 SGHVS and CDR2 FNYEAQ. This CDR3 has 13 residues. The germline V and J ends were trimmed by 5 bases and 2 bases, with 7 bases remaining between them. CDR3: CASSPNTYNEQFF. DNA of the CDR3: TGTGCCAGCAGCCCTAATACCTACAATGAGCAGTTCTTC.

This clonotype was seen a handful of times. V and J are TRBV4-2 and TRBJ2-5; 7 bases agree with TRBD2. The CDR3 runs to 14 residues. Per the germline V gene, CDR1 is LGHNA and CDR2 is YNFKEQ. Germline trimming cut 0 bases from V and 4 bases from J; bases unmatched to any gene: 2. Written as DNA, the CDR3 is TGTGCCAGCAGCCAAGATCCTAGCGGAGAGACCCAGTACTTC. Its translation: CASSQDPSGETQYF.

The table lists this clonotype with many counts. The rearrangement uses TRBV2 and TRBJ2-1, with 11 bases fitting TRBD2. The CDR3 consists of 13 residues. In germline, CDR1 is SNHLY, CDR2 FYNNEI. Trimming took 6 bases from V and 7 from J; bases not matched to a gene: 2. The DNA for the CDR3 is TGTGCCAGCAGGACTAGCGGGACGAATGAGCAGTTCTTC. This gives the protein CASRTSGTNEQFF.

In this sample, this clonotype turned up many times. The CDR3 nucleotides read TGTGCCAGCAGTGCATCAGGTCTGAACACTGAAGCTTTCTTT. This sequence encodes CASSASGLNTEAFF. The chain recombines TRBV2 with TRBJ1-1; no firm D call. V lost 4 bases to trimming and J lost 0 bases, with 9 bases between them. This CDR3 is built from 14 residues. CDR1 is SNHLY and CDR2 is FYNNEI in the germline V gene.

The table lists this clonotype with a few counts. The V gene is TRBV5-1, the J gene TRBJ1-3; D remains unclear. The CDR3 loop spans 15 amino acids. V gave up 6 bases and J gave up 0 bases, with 13 bases separating them. From germline, CDR1 is SGHRS and CDR2 YFSETQ. This CDR3 reads CASKIGVYSGNTIYF. CDR3 DNA sequence: TGCGCCAGCAAAATCGGAGTTTACTCTGGAAACACCATATATTTT.

This chain joins TRBV5-1 and TRBJ2-1, with a tentative D call TRBD2 (6 bases). Per germline, CDR1 SGHRS and CDR2 YFSETQ. Trimming removed 5 bases at V and 12 bases at J, with 21 bases between. The CDR3 totals 14 residues. The CDR3 nucleotides read TGCGCCAGCAGGCCCGGGACTTCAGACGGTGGGCAGTTCTTC. Residues: CASRPGTSDGGQFF.

This clonotype was detected ten times or more. This chain joins TRBV15 and TRBJ1-5; tentatively, D is TRBD1 (5 bases). Germline CDR1 is LNHNV and CDR2 is YYDKDF (reference sequence). The CDR3 is 15 residues long. V lost 1 base and J 0 bases, leaving 7 bases between the germline ends. The DNA of the CDR3 is TGTGCCACCAGCAGAGGAGGGACTAGCAATCAGCCCCAGCATTTT. Encoded protein: CATSRGGTSNQPQHF.

This clonotype has a handful of counts. The chain links TRBV7-8 to TRBJ2-4; 12 positions agree with TRBD2. This CDR3 has 14 amino acids. Germline CDR1 SGHVS, CDR2 FQNEAQ. V shed 5 bases and J 8 bases; nucleotides not matched to a gene: 4. This CDR3 is CASSPTSGRYIQYF. DNA of the CDR3: TGTGCCAGCAGCCCGACTAGCGGGAGATACATTCAGTACTTC.

This clonotype was counted at least ten times. This chain joins TRBV7-9 and TRBJ2-1, with 8 bases fitting TRBD1. The length of the CDR3 is 12 residues. The J segment lost 10 bases and the V segment lost 6 bases, leaving 5 bases of the junction unmatched. CDR1 is SEHNR and CDR2 is FQNEAQ in the germline V gene (reference sequence). The CDR3 coding sequence is TGTGCCAGCAGTTTACAGGGGGACGAGCAGTTCTTC. Translated: CASSLQGDEQFF. The whole variable domain, remainder taken from reference TRBV7-9 and TRBJ2-1, is DTGVSQNPRHKITKRGQNVTFRCDPISEHNRLYWYRQTLGQGPEFLTYFQNEAQLEKSRLLSDRFSAERPKGSFSTLEIQRTEQGDSAMYLCASSLQGDEQFFGPGTRLTVL.

This clonotype was counted only a few times. The V gene is TRBV12-3 or TRBV12-4, the J gene TRBJ2-7; tentatively, D is TRBD2 (5 bases). This CDR3 is built from 12 residues. Between the trimmed V and J ends, which lost 8 bases and 4 bases, there was a span of 12 bases. The CDR3 sequence: CASGLGKYEQYF. CDR3 nucleotides: TGTGCCAGCGGACTGGGGAAATACGAGCAGTACTTC.

CDR3 sequence reads: CASSFRARGPGNTIYF. In DNA, the CDR3 is TGTGCCAGCAGTTTTCGTGCTAGGGGACCCGGAAACACCATATATTTT. The gene calls are TRBV12-3 or TRBV12-4 and TRBJ1-3; TRBD1 is a possible D gene (5 bases). The germline V and J ends were trimmed by 3 bases and 4 bases, with 16 bases remaining between them. This CDR3 contains 16 residues.

A few counts support this clonotype. The chain uses TRBV6-4 and TRBJ1-5; D uncertain. With 6 bases removed from V and 0 bases from J, the gap between germline ends came to 27 bases. CDR1 and CDR2 (germline): MRHNA, SNTAGT. The CDR3 spans 20 residues. For the CDR3, the DNA is TGTGCCAGCAGCGATATGGGTTGGTCACTCATCCCTTATAGCAATCAGCCCCAGCATTTT. Translating gives CASSDMGWSLIPYSNQPQHF.

CDR3 sequence reads: CASSLFAGGHGELFF. The CDR3 nucleotides read TGTGCCAGCAGTTTATTTGCAGGGGGCCACGGGGAGCTGTTTTTT. This chain joins TRBV28 and TRBJ2-2, with 8 bases identical to TRBD1. Looked up from germline, CDR1 is MDHEN and CDR2 is SYDVKM. CDR3 length: 15 amino acids. V dropped 1 base and J dropped 7; count of bases not matched to a gene: 5.

In DNA form, the CDR3 reads TGCAGTGCTAGACTAATGGGGCAAAACATTCAGTACTTC. Translated, it gives CSARLMGQNIQYF. The gene calls are TRBV20-1 and TRBJ2-4, with D tentatively TRBD1 (5 bases). Germline V lookup: CDR1 DFQATT, CDR2 SNEGSKA (reference sequence). The CDR3 totals 13 residues. V lost 2 bases and J lost 5, with 10 bases in between.

This clonotype was observed at least ten times. The rearrangement links TRBV3-1 to TRBJ1-3; tentatively, D is TRBD1 (5 bases). The V gene's germline CDR1 is LGHDT and CDR2 YNNKEL (reference sequence). Between the trimmed V and J ends, which lost 1 base and 2 bases, there was a span of 18 bases. The CDR3 extends over 18 amino acids. The CDR3 nucleotides read TGTGCCAGCAGCCAAGGGTTTAGTCTACAGGTGCCTGGAAACACCATATATTTT. It translates to CASSQGFSLQVPGNTIYF. The full variable domain, in which reference TRBV3-1 and TRBJ1-3 provide the parts outside the CDR3, is DTAVSQTPKYLVTQMGNDKSIKCEQNLGHDTMYWYKQDSKKFLKIMFSYNNKELIINETVPNRFSPKSPDKAHLNLHINSLELGDSAVYFCASSQGFSLQVPGNTIYFGEGSWLTVV.

This chain uses TRBV7-9 with TRBJ2-3; D is perhaps TRBD2 (7 bases). The CDR3 sequence is 19 residues long. The V gene's germline CDR1 is SEHNR and CDR2 FQNEAQ (reference sequence). The V end was cut by 5 bases, the J end by 0 bases, with 24 bases between. The CDR3 DNA is TGTGCCAGCAGCAAGACGAACTGGGGGGGGGCGATGAGCACAGATACGCAGTATTTT. This codes for CASSKTNWGGAMSTDTQYF.

This clonotype was found many times. The rearrangement joins TRBV10-3 to TRBJ2-1; the D is unclear. Germline V gene sequence: CDR1 ENHRY, CDR2 SYGVKD. Trimming stripped 6 bases from V and 7 bases from J, with 7 bases between. The length of the CDR3 is 11 residues. The CDR3 region has the DNA TGTGCCATCAGCGGGTGGAATGAGCAGTTCTTC. Translation gives CAISGWNEQFF.